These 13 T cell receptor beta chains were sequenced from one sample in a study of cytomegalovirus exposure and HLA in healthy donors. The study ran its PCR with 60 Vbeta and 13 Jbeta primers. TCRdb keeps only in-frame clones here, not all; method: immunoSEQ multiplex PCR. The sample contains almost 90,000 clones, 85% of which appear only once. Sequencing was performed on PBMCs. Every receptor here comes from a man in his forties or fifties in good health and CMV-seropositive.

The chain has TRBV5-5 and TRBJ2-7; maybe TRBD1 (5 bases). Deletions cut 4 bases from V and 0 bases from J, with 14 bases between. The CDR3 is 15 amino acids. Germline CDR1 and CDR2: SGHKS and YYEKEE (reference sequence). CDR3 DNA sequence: TGTGCCAGCAGCCAAGGGGTCCCTAGCTCCTACGAGCAGTACTTC. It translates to CASSQGVPSSYEQYF. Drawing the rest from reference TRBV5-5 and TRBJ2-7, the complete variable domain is DAGVTQSPTHLIKTRGQQVTLRCSPISGHKSVSWYQQVLGQGPQFIFQYYEKEERGRGNFPDRFSARQFPNYSSELNVNALLLGDSALYLCASSQGVPSSYEQYFGPGTRLTVT.

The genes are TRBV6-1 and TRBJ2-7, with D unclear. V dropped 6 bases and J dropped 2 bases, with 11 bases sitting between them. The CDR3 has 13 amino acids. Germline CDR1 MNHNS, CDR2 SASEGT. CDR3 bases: TGTGCCAGCAGATCTCCGGGTCCCTACGAGCAGTACTTC. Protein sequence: CASRSPGPYEQYF.

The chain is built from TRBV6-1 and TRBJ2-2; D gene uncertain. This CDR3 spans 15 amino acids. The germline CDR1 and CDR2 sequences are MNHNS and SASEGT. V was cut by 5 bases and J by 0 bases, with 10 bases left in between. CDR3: CASSSTPANTGELFF. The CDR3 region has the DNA TGTGCCAGCAGTTCGACACCTGCGAACACCGGGGAGCTGTTTTTT.

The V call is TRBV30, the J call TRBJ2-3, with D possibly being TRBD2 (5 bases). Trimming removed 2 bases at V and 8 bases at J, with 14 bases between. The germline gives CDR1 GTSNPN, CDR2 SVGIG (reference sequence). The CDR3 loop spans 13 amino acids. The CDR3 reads CAWSPPGIGTQYF. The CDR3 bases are TGTGCCTGGAGTCCGCCGGGAATTGGTACGCAGTATTTT.

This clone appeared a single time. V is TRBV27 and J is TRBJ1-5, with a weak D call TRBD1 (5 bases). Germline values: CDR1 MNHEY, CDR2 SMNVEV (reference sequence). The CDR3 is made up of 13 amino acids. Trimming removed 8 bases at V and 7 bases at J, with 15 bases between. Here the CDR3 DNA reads TGTGCCAGCGGGAGGGGCGAGGGGCAGCCCCAGCATTTT. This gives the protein CASGRGEGQPQHF.

DNA for the CDR3: TGTGCCAGCAGTGAATCCGCAGGGATGCATGGCTACACCTTC. It translates to CASSESAGMHGYTF. The genes are TRBV2 and TRBJ1-2; D possibly corresponds to TRBD1 (5 bases). The germline V gene encodes CDR1 SNHLY and CDR2 FYNNEI. This CDR3 is 14 amino acids long. Between the trimmed V and J ends, which lost 2 bases and 6 bases, there was a span of 13 bases.

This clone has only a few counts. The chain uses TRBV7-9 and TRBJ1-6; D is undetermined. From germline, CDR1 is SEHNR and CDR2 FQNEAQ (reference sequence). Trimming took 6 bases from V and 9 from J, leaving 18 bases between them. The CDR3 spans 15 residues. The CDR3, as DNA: TGTGCCAGCAGTTCCCAATCCTCGCAGGCTTCACCCCTCCACTTT. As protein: CASSSQSSQASPLHF.

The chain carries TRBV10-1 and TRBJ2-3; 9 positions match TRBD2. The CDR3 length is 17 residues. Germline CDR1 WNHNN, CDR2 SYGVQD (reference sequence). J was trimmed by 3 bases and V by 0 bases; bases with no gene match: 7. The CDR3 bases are TGCGCCAGCAGTGAGTCCTGGATAGCGGGAGATACAGATACGCAGTATTTT. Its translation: CASSESWIAGDTDTQYF.

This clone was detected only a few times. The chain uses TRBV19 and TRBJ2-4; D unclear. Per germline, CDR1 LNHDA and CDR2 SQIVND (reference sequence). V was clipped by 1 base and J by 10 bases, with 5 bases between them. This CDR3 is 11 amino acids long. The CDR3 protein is CASSIAGIQYF. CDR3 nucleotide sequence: TGTGCCAGTAGTATAGCCGGGATTCAGTACTTC.

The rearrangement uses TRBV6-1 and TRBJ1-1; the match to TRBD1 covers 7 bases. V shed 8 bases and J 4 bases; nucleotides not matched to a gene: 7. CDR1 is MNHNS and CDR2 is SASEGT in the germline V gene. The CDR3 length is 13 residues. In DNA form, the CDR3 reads TGTGCCAGCGTGAAGGACAGGAGCACTGAAGCTTTCTTT. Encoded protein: CASVKDRSTEAFF.

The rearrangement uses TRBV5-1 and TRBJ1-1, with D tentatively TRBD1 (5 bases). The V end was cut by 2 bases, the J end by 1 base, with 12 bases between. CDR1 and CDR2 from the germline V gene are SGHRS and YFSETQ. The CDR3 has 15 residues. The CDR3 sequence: CASSFGAGRNTEAFF. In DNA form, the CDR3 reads TGCGCCAGCAGCTTCGGGGCGGGAAGGAACACTGAAGCTTTCTTT.

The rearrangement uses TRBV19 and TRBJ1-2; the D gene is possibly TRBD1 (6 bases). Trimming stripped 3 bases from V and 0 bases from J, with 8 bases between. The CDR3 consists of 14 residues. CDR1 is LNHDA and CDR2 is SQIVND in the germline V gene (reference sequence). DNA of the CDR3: TGTGCCAGTAGTATGAGGGGGACTAACTATGGCTACACCTTC. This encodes CASSMRGTNYGYTF.

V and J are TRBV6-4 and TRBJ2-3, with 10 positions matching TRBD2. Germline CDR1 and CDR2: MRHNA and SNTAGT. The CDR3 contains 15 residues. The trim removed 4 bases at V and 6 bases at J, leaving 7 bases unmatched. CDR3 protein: CASSVGTSATDTQYF. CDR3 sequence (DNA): TGTGCCAGCAGTGTCGGGACTAGCGCGACCGATACGCAGTATTTT.